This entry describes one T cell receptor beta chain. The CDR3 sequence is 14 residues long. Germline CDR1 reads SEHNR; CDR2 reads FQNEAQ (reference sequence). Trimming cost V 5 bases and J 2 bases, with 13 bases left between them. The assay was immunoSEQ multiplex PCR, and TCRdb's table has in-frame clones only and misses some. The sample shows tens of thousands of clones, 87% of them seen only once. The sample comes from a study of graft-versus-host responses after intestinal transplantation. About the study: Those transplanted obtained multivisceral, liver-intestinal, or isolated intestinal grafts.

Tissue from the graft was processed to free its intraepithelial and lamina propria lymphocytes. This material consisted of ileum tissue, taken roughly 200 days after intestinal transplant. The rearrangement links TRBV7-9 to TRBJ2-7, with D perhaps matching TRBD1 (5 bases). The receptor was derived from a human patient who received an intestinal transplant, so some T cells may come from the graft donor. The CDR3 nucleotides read TGTGCCAGCAGCGCATTAGGGGCAACCTACGAGCAGTACTTC. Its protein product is CASSALGATYEQYF.